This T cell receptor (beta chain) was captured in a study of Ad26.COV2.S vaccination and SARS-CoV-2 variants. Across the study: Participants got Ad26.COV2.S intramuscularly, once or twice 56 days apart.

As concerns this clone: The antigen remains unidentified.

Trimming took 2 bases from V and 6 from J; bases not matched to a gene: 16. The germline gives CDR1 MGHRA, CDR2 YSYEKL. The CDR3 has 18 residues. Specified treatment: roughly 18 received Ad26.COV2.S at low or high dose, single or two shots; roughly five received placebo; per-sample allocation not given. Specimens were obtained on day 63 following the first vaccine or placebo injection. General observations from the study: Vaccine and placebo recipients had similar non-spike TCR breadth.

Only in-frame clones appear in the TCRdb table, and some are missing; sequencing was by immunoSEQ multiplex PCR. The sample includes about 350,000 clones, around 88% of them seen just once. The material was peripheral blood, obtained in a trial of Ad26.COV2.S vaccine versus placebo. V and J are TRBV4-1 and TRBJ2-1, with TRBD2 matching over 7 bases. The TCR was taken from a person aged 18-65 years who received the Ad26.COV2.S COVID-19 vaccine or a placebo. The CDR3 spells CASSQTLSLAGDRNEQFF. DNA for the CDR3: TGCGCCAGCAGCCAAACTCTGTCCCTCGCGGGAGATCGCAATGAGCAGTTCTTC.